This T cell receptor beta chain was recovered during a study of cytomegalovirus exposure and HLA in healthy donors. PCR was performed using 60 Vbeta and 13 Jbeta primers. Generated by immunoSEQ multiplex PCR, the TCRdb table keeps only in-frame clones and is missing some. The sample contains approximately 91,000 clones, 86% of which appear only once. Germline CDR1 and CDR2: SNHLY and FYNNEI. This CDR3 is 12 amino acids long. The ends lost 9 bases at V and 8 bases at J; junction bases unmatched: 9. The sample comprised PBMCs. The rearrangement uses TRBV2 and TRBJ1-2; 7 bases align to TRBD1. The receptor comes from a man younger than 45 in good health and CMV-seropositive. For the CDR3, the DNA is TGTGCCAGTTTCCGGGACAGTAGAGGCTACACCTTC. Translating gives CASFRDSRGYTF.